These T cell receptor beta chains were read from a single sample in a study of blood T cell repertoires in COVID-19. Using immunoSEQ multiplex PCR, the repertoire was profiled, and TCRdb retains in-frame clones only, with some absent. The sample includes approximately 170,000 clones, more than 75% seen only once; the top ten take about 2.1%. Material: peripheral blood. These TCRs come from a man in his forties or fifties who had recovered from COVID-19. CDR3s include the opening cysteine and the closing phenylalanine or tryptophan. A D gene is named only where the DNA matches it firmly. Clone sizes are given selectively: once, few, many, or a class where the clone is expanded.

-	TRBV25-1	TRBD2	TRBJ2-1	CASSDRTSGFYNEQFF	TGTGCCAGCAGTGACCGGACTAGCGGGTTCTACAATGAGCAGTTCTTC
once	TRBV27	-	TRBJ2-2	CASSGHRATGELFF	TGTGCCAGCAGTGGCCACAGGGCTACCGGGGAGCTGTTTTTT
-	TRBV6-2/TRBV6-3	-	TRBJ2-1	CASSSHRVKSYNEQFF	TGTGCCAGCAGTTCCCACAGGGTAAAGTCCTACAATGAGCAGTTCTTC
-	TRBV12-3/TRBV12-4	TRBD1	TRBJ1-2	CASTDRADYGYTF	TGTGCCAGCACCGACAGGGCGGACTATGGCTACACCTTC
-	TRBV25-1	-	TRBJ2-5	CASSPRSRGIEETQYF	TGTGCCAGCAGTCCTCGGAGCAGGGGAATCGAGGAGACCCAGTACTTC
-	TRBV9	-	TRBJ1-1	CASSVVGRGEAFF	TGTGCCAGCAGCGTAGTGGGAAGGGGAGAAGCTTTCTTT
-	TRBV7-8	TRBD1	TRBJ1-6	CASSSGQGLSPLHF	TGTGCCAGCAGCTCAGGACAGGGTCTTTCACCCCTCCACTTT
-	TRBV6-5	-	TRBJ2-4	CASSFDTSVAKNIQYF	TGTGCCAGCAGTTTCGACACCTCTGTAGCCAAAAACATTCAGTACTTC
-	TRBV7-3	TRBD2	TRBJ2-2	CASSPTSGSNTGELFF	TGTGCCAGCAGCCCGACTAGCGGGAGTAACACCGGGGAGCTGTTTTTT
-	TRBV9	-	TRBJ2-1	CASSVDGVGEQFF	TGTGCCAGCAGCGTAGACGGGGTGGGTGAGCAGTTCTTC